This T cell receptor (beta chain) was captured by sequencing in a study of blood T cell repertoires in COVID-19. This clone was seen a single time. The germline gives CDR1 SGHTA, CDR2 FQGNSA. Trimming removed 7 bases from V and 8 bases from J; junction bases left unmatched: 6. The CDR3 has 14 residues. TCRdb keeps only in-frame clones here, not all; method: immunoSEQ multiplex PCR. The sample lists approximately 300,000 clones, about four fifths occurring once. Sequencing used peripheral blood. The V and J genes are TRBV7-2 and TRBJ1-6, with TRBD1 identical over 9 bases. The TCR sequence derives from a person aged 70 to 79 with COVID-19, enrolled during active disease. In DNA, the CDR3 is TGTGCCAGCAATACAGGGGGCGACGATTCACCCCTCCACTTT. It translates to CASNTGGDDSPLHF.